This T cell receptor (beta chain) came from a study of T cell repertoires in ileal Crohn's disease. Study-wide context: Every patient was operated on for stricturing (about 60%) or penetrating (approximately 39%) complications.

Time point in this sample: inflamed ileum from the surgical specimen. Study conclusions and caveats: High-frequency clones were more common in sorted CD8 than CD4 cells.

The data were produced by immunoSEQ multiplex PCR, yet TCRdb's version contains in-frame clones alone and is incomplete. This sample has approximately 16,000 clones, with 92% found just once. To note about this clone: Antigen specificity is unknown. The junction and the germline gene differ at one end; a read error may be behind it.

Germline CDR1 reads SSHAT; CDR2 reads FNYEAQ (reference sequence). The CDR3 contains 13 residues. The genes are TRBV7-7 and TRBJ1-1; D unclear. The TCR comes from an adult with Crohn's disease. Sequencing input: ileal tissue. The CDR3 nucleotides read TGTGCTAGCAGCCGGGTCCTGGGGACTGAAGCTTTCTTT. Protein sequence: CASSRVLGTEAFF.